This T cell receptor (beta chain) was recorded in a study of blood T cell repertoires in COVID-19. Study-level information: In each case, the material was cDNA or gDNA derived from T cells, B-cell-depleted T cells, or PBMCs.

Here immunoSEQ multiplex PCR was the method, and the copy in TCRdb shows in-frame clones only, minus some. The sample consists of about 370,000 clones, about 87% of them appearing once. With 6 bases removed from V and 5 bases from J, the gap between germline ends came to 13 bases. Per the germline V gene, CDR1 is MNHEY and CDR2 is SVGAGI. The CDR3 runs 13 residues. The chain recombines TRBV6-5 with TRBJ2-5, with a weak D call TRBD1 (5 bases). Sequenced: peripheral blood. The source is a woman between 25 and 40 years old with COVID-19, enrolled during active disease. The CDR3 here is CASRKWQGETQYF. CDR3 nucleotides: TGTGCCAGCAGAAAGTGGCAGGGCGAGACCCAGTACTTC.